The source of this TCR beta chain is a study of T cells in Graves' hyperthyroidism and ophthalmopathy (dated by TCRdb to the late 2010s). A note on the overall study: Peripheral blood was collected at initial diagnosis, before any treatment. In several Graves' hyperthyroidism patients, the study also compared T-cell repertoires from thyroid tissue with T-cell repertoires from blood. The paper reports TCR Vbeta CDR3 sequencing of over 120 peripheral blood samples: around 45 ophthalmopathy, under 80 hyperthyroidism and around 17 progressor patients. Prospective prediction of ophthalmopathy was tested in an independent validation cohort consisting of 18 hyperthyroidism patients and around 16 patients who later progressed to ophthalmopathy. To identify distinguishing TCR V-J signatures, a discovery cohort of 90 to 100 patients was used, comprising under 45 with Graves' ophthalmopathy and around 57 with stable Graves' hyperthyroidism. After sampling, hyperthyroidism patients received methimazole starting at 30 mg daily, and ophthalmopathy patients received high-dose intravenous methylprednisolone. The approximately 98 discovery patients were randomly divided into training and test sets at a 7:3 ratio.

What the study reported, not specific to this receptor: In validation, progression to ophthalmopathy was predicted by the model with 70.59% sensitivity and around 75% specificity, a median of about 6 months before onset. Most expanded thyroid clonotypes (frequency above 0.001) were also detected in blood, suggesting blood repertoires may reflect thyroid immune responses. A model built on a 13 V-J signature distinguished ophthalmopathy from stable hyperthyroidism, reaching 85% to 90% sensitivity and under 84% specificity in cross-validation and 80%/75% in testing. No statistical method was used to set the sample size in advance, and investigators knew the group allocation.

Points on this clonotype: The antigen it recognizes is unknown. Base-call qualities are not available, and no considerably larger clone is one nucleotide away.

CDR1 and CDR2 (LGHNT, FRNRAP) derive from the germline V gene. The V end gives up 0 bases and the J end 2 bases, leaving 13 bases in the junction not matched to a gene. The CDR3, cysteine through phenylalanine, is 19 amino acids long. Only the CDR3 portion is preserved as DNA: 57 bases, with reading frame beginning at the first base. Stable Graves' hyperthyroidism was defined as the absence of progression to ophthalmopathy over 18 months of follow-up. Hyperthyroidism patients were newly diagnosed, had a disease duration of under 2 months, and were aged 18 to 65 years. Patients with uncontrolled infections, other autoimmune diseases, pregnancy or lactation were excluded. Diagnoses were based on clinical symptoms, serum thyroxine and TRAb, thyroid ultrasound and orbital computed tomography. PBMCs were isolated from roughly 10 ml of fresh peripheral blood by Ficoll-Paque density gradient centrifugation. Total RNA was extracted using Trizol reagent, and RNA quality was assessed on an Agilent 2100 Bioanalyzer.

Amplification of TCR beta CDR3 regions was carried out from RNA transcripts. A first-round RT-PCR of the TCR CDR3 used the HTBI primer set with the Qiagen OneStep RT-PCR kit. The libraries were constructed in a second round of multiplex PCR and then size-selected and purified. Paired-end sequencing of the libraries was performed with 100 bp reads on an Illumina HiSeq2000. The original methods were these. SOAPnuke was used to process the raw data, with reads discarded if the reads contained adapters or uncalled bases, had a mean Phred below 15, or lacked an exact constant-primer or identifier match. COPE v1.2.5 was used to merge high-quality paired reads, and clonotypes were defined as unique nucleotide sequences. Clonotypes were aligned to IMGT TRBV, TRBD and TRBJ reference segments using MiTCR v1.1. Only V-J combinations with frequency above 0.0001, covering 99.2% of repertoires, were analysed. A TCS score was defined as the ratio of F50 (clonal expansion) to E x V (chaos), with BLOSUM62-based TCRdist applied between CDR3 peptides within each V-J. Welch's t-statistics and random forest reduced roughly 530 V-J features to some 14, which were used in a naive Bayes classifier (R e1071). Thyroid-blood repertoire similarity was quantified with the Morisita-Horn index. TCRdb itself trimmed the public reads at Q25 with fastp, ran MiXCR and retained productive beta chains. Every CDR3 protein is listed once, alongside the most common genes and DNA of its rows. TCRdb, not the original authors, processed these V and J calls. The sample contains approximately 870,000 distinct CDR3 sequences, approximately 40% of them found a single time. Together, the top ten hold about 8.9% of the sample.

This TCR derives from a man younger than 30 with Graves' hyperthyroidism. In this chain, TRBV12-5 is recombined with TRBJ1-5; TRBD1 fits 7 bases in the junction. Sequences were obtained from blood. For the CDR3, the sequence is CASGLVRGQLPGGNQPQHF. The nucleotides are TGTGCTAGTGGTTTGGTACGGGGACAGCTACCAGGGGGCAATCAGCCCCAGCATTTT.